The sample holds one count of the clone carrying this TCR beta chain. The antigen remains unidentified. This entry comes from a study of cytomegalovirus exposure and HLA in healthy donors. Study-wide findings and caveats: The classifier, whose performance was assessed in both the original and validation cohorts, reportedly diagnosed cytomegalovirus status with high specificity and sensitivity.

The CDR3 sequence is 15 residues long. Trimming cost V 0 bases and J 0 bases, with 9 bases left between them. Germline V gene lookup returns CDR1 SGHRS and CDR2 YFSETQ. PCR used 60 Vbeta primers and 13 Jbeta primers. Sequencing was performed with immunoSEQ multiplex PCR; in TCRdb, only in-frame clones are kept and a portion is missing. The sample records about 140,000 clones, 77% being singletons. The sample taken for sequencing was PBMCs. V is TRBV5-1 and J is TRBJ1-2; D is possibly TRBD1 (6 bases). The clonotype originates from a woman aged 45-59 years in good health and CMV-seronegative. In DNA form, the CDR3 reads TGCGCCAGCAGCTTGGGGGCAGGGGCTAACTATGGCTACACCTTC. This codes for CASSLGAGANYGYTF.